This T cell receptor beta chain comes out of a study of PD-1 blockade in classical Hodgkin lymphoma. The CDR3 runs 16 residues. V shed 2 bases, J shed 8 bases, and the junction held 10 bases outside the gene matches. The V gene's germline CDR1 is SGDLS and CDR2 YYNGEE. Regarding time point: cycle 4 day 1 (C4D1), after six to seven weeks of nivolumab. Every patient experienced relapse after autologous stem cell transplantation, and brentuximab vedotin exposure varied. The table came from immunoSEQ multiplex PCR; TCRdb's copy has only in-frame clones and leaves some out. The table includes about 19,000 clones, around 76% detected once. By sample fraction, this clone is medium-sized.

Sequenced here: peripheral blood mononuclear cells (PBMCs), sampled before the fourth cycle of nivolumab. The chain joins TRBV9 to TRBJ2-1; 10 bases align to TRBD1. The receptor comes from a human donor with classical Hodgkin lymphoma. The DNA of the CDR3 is TGTGCCAGCAGCGTCCGGGACAGGGGAGAGTGGGATGAGCAGTTCTTC. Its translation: CASSVRDRGEWDEQFF.